Below, 14 T cell receptor beta chains from the same sample are listed, as sequenced in a study of cytomegalovirus exposure and HLA in healthy donors. PCR amplification relied on 60 Vbeta primers (plus 13 Jbeta primers). Sequencing used immunoSEQ multiplex PCR; TCRdb keeps in-frame clones, though not all of them. The sample carries fewer than 250,000 clones, about three quarters recorded once. Sequences were obtained from PBMCs. These receptors came from a male donor in good health and CMV-seronegative.

The CDR3 region has the DNA TGTGCCAGCAGCCCCCTCAGGACAGGGGACTCCAACTATGGCTACACCTTC. This translates into CASSPLRTGDSNYGYTF. V usage is TRBV27 and J usage is TRBJ1-2, with 9 nucleotides matching TRBD1. From germline, CDR1 is MNHEY and CDR2 SMNVEV (reference sequence). V gave up 6 bases and J gave up 2 bases; unmatched junction bases: 13. This CDR3 contains 17 residues.

CDR3 coding DNA: TGTGCCAGCATTGCCCCACGCTACGAGCAGTACTTC. This translates into CASIAPRYEQYF. The rearrangement uses TRBV6-1 and TRBJ2-5; D unclear. The closer fit of TRBJ2-7 to the DNA end suggests the J call may be wrong. Germline CDR1 and CDR2: MNHNS and SASEGT. The CDR3 covers 12 residues.

The chain couples TRBV5-4 to TRBJ2-3; the match to TRBD1 covers 9 bases. Germline lookup yields CDR1 SGHNT and CDR2 YYREEE (reference sequence). Trimming removed 3 bases from V and 4 bases from J; junction bases left unmatched: 6. The CDR3 is 15 amino acids. The CDR3 sequence is CASSSPTGGPDTQYF. The CDR3 DNA reads as TGTGCCAGCAGCTCCCCAACAGGGGGCCCAGATACGCAGTATTTT. The full variable domain, in which reference TRBV5-4 and TRBJ2-3 provide the parts outside the CDR3, is ETGVTQSPTHLIKTRGQQVTLRCSSQSGHNTVSWYQQALGQGPQFIFQYYREEENGRGNFPPRFSGLQFPNYSSELNVNALELDDSALYLCASSSPTGGPDTQYFGPGTRLTVL.

J is TRBJ1-1 and V is TRBV5-1, with TRBD1 matching 7 bases. This CDR3 is built from 15 residues. Trimming took 6 bases from V and 0 from J; bases not matched to a gene: 8. CDR1 is SGHRS, CDR2 YFSETQ, per germline. As DNA, the CDR3 is TGCGCCAGCACCCGAACACAGGGGTTGAACACTGAAGCTTTCTTT. Encoded protein: CASTRTQGLNTEAFF.

This clone was recorded only once. The chain employs TRBV19 and TRBJ1-2, with D perhaps matching TRBD1 (5 bases). V shed 4 bases and J shed 5 bases, with 8 bases lying between them. The CDR3 covers 12 residues. Germline-derived CDR1 and CDR2 are LNHDA and SQIVND (reference sequence). CDR3 sequence: CASSKGLYGYTF. CDR3 DNA sequence: TGTGCCAGTAGTAAGGGACTATATGGCTACACCTTC.

This chain joins TRBV4-3 and TRBJ2-5; D gene unclear. Germline V gene lookup returns CDR1 LGHNA and CDR2 YSLEER. Trimming pared 1 base from V and 4 bases from J, leaving 7 bases between. The CDR3 sequence is 13 residues long. CDR3 amino acids: CASSQGERETQYF. The CDR3 nucleotides read TGCGCCAGCAGCCAAGGCGAGAGAGAGACCCAGTACTTC.

Only a few counts were recorded for this clone. The rearrangement uses TRBV9 and TRBJ2-7, with D hard to call. Germline V gives CDR1 SGDLS, CDR2 YYNGEE. This CDR3 spans 14 amino acids. V lost 0 bases and J 2 bases, leaving 9 bases between the germline ends. The CDR3 here is CASSVDAEPYEQYF. CDR3 sequence (DNA): TGTGCCAGCAGCGTAGACGCGGAACCCTACGAGCAGTACTTC.

The rearrangement links TRBV27 to TRBJ1-1, with 9 bases fitting TRBD1. The CDR3 length is 16 residues. V shed 3 bases, J shed 1 base, and the junction held 6 bases outside the gene matches. Germline CDR1 MNHEY, CDR2 SMNVEV (reference sequence). In DNA form, the CDR3 reads TGTGCCAGCAGTTTCGGGTGGGACAGGGAGAACACTGAAGCTTTCTTT. Its translation: CASSFGWDRENTEAFF.

The chain carries TRBV28 and TRBJ2-5, with D possibly being TRBD1 (5 bases). Trimming pared 4 bases from V and 1 base from J, leaving 13 bases between. Germline loops: CDR1 MDHEN, CDR2 SYDVKM. The CDR3 consists of 15 residues. The CDR3 DNA sequence: TGTGCCAGCAGTTCCCCGGATGGGGCCCAAGAGACCCAGTACTTC. Translated: CASSSPDGAQETQYF.

The chain carries TRBV27 and TRBJ1-2; no reliable D call. The germline V gene has CDR1 MNHEY and CDR2 SMNVEV (reference sequence). With 6 bases removed from V and 3 bases from J, the gap between germline ends came to 14 bases. This CDR3 is 14 amino acids long. The DNA for the CDR3 is TGTGCCAGCAGCCCCACCCGTCGGGACTATGGCTACACCTTC. Protein sequence: CASSPTRRDYGYTF.

The V gene is TRBV6-1, the J gene TRBJ2-5, with 10 bases aligning to TRBD2. Looked up from germline, CDR1 is MNHNS and CDR2 is SASEGT. The CDR3 loop spans 15 amino acids. The V and J ends lost 2 bases and 4 bases, in that order; junction bases with no gene match: 4. CDR3 nucleotide sequence: TGTGCCAGCAGTGAACTAGCGGGAGCGGCAGAGACCCAGTACTTC. It codes for CASSELAGAAETQYF.

The chain couples TRBV5-4 to TRBJ1-1; 7 nucleotides agree with TRBD1. Germline CDR1 and CDR2: SGHNT and YYREEE (reference sequence). The CDR3 has 15 amino acids. Trimming cost V 4 bases and J 5 bases; bases outside gene matches: 11. DNA of the CDR3: TGTGCCAGCAGCCCGACAGGGTATGTGGGTACTGAAGCTTTCTTT. The encoded protein is CASSPTGYVGTEAFF.

This chain's CDR3 is CATHGQRNTEAFF. As DNA, the CDR3 is TGTGCCACACACGGACAGAGAAACACTGAAGCTTTCTTT. The rearrangement links TRBV10-3 to TRBJ1-1; the D gene is possibly TRBD1 (6 bases). The CDR3 consists of 13 residues. Germline V gives CDR1 ENHRY, CDR2 SYGVKD. Trimming removed 10 bases at V and 2 bases at J, with 14 bases between.

This clone was detected a few times. At one boundary the junction diverges from the germline segment, which might be a read error. This chain joins TRBV7-9 and TRBJ2-7; TRBD2 is a possible D gene (6 bases). The CDR3 totals 13 residues. Germline V gene lookup returns CDR1 SEHNR and CDR2 FQNEAQ (reference sequence). This CDR3 reads CASSVAASYEQYF. CDR3 DNA: TGTGCCAGCAGCGTAGCGGCCTCCTACGAGCAGTACTTC.